This TCR beta chain was sequenced during a study of cytomegalovirus exposure and HLA in healthy donors. Study context: The approximately 120 validation repertoires, a later analysis reported, used the same platform as the roughly 650 repertoires from the first cohort.

As for this clone: What it binds is not known.

It was the approximately 120-subject validation cohort, separate from the approximately 700-subject first cohort, to which the donors belonged. Study findings and constraints: Overall, roughly 150 TCR beta chains were annotated as cytomegalovirus-associated. Cytomegalovirus status was reportedly diagnosed by the classifier with high specificity and sensitivity.

Measured with immunoSEQ multiplex PCR; TCRdb has only the in-frame clones, and not every one. There are 100,000 to 150,000 clones in the sample; roughly 93% occur only once, and approximately 1.2% lies in the top ten. The sequencing input was PBMCs. This sequence originates from a woman between 18 and 30 years old in good health and CMV-seronegative.

The DNA for the CDR3 is TGTGCCTGCGGCCTAGCTAGGTACGAGCAGTACTTC. This codes for CACGLARYEQYF. This rearrangement joins TRBV6-5 to TRBJ2-7; a weak D match, TRBD2 (5 bases). Germline V gene data show CDR1 as MNHEY and CDR2 as SVGAGI. The ends were cut back, 11 bases at V and 4 bases at J, with 15 bases in the middle. CDR3 length equals 12 residues.